A selection of T cell receptor beta chains follows, all from one sample in a study of cytomegalovirus exposure and HLA in healthy donors. Data came from immunoSEQ multiplex PCR; TCRdb stores just in-frame clones and leaves some out. Counted here are about 110,000 clones, 76% occurring once; the ten biggest clones make up roughly 8.2%. Sample: PBMCs. The receptors were sampled from a woman aged 45-65 years in good health and CMV-seropositive. Each CDR3 is given with its conserved first and last residue. A D gene is named only where the DNA matches it firmly. Clone size is stated in some rows and not others, as once, few, many or a class when expanded.

clone_size,j_call,v_call,d_call,cdr3_aa,cdr3_nt
NA,TRBJ2-1,TRBV5-1,NA,CASSLQGSFNEQFF,TGCGCCAGCAGCTTGCAGGGTTCATTTAATGAGCAGTTCTTC
NA,TRBJ2-5,TRBV2,TRBD2,CASSDVAGETQYF,TGTGCCAGCAGTGATGTAGCGGGTGAGACCCAGTACTTC
NA,TRBJ2-1,TRBV15,TRBD1,CATSKGTGDHEQFF,TGTGCCACCAGCAAAGGGACAGGGGACCATGAGCAGTTCTTC
NA,TRBJ2-7,TRBV15,TRBD2,CATSRDRGLAGVGRTYEQYF,TGTGCCACCAGCAGAGATCGTGGACTAGCGGGAGTCGGAAGAACCTACGAGCAGTACTTC
NA,TRBJ2-3,TRBV5-4,NA,CASSPAGSPILSTDTQYF,TGTGCCAGCAGCCCGGCAGGGTCTCCCATACTAAGCACAGATACGCAGTATTTT
NA,TRBJ2-1,TRBV4-1,NA,CASSSGVGSYNEQFF,TGCGCCAGCAGCTCAGGGGTGGGCTCCTACAATGAGCAGTTCTTC
NA,TRBJ1-2,TRBV7-9,TRBD1,CASSSRTGLYGYTF,TGTGCCAGCAGCTCGAGGACAGGGCTCTATGGCTACACCTTC
NA,TRBJ2-7,TRBV19,NA,CASSIGARRGFSYEQYF,TGTGCCAGTAGTATAGGAGCCAGGAGGGGCTTCTCCTACGAGCAGTACTTC
NA,TRBJ1-6,TRBV7-6,NA,CASSHSGGIYNSPLHF,TGTGCCAGCAGCCACAGTGGAGGGATCTATAATTCACCCCTCCACTTT
NA,TRBJ1-3,TRBV6-5,TRBD1,CASRGTGTGNTIYF,TGTGCCAGCAGAGGGACAGGGACTGGAAACACCATATATTTT
NA,TRBJ2-1,TRBV9,NA,CASSVSLSSYNEQFF,TGTGCCAGCAGCGTATCACTAAGCTCCTACAATGAGCAGTTCTTC
NA,TRBJ1-3,TRBV9,NA,CASSARNTIYF,TGTGCCAGCAGCGCTAGAAACACCATATATTTT
NA,TRBJ2-4,TRBV23-1,TRBD1,CASRKDRLAKNIQYF,TGCGCCAGCAGAAAGGACAGGTTAGCCAAAAACATTCAGTACTTC
NA,TRBJ2-5,TRBV10-3,TRBD2,CAISLTSGRGQETQYF,TGTGCCATCAGCCTGACTAGCGGGAGGGGACAAGAGACCCAGTACTTC
NA,TRBJ2-7,TRBV7-2,TRBD1,CASGSQWGQGNNEQYF,TGTGCCAGCGGATCCCAGTGGGGACAGGGGAACAACGAGCAGTACTTC
NA,TRBJ2-2,TRBV9,TRBD2,CASSVGGSGGPPHTGELFF,TGTGCCAGCAGCGTAGGTGGTAGCGGGGGACCCCCTCACACCGGGGAGCTGTTTTTT
NA,TRBJ1-2,TRBV2,TRBD1,CASREGQTYGYTF,TGTGCCAGCAGGGAGGGACAGACCTATGGCTACACCTTC
once,TRBJ2-3,TRBV14,TRBD1,CASSQTGVEADTQYF,TGTGCCAGCAGCCAAACAGGGGTTGAGGCAGATACGCAGTATTTT
once,TRBJ1-3,TRBV5-4,TRBD1,CASSMTGQGLKAIYF,TGTGCCAGCAGCATGACCGGACAGGGTCTTAAAGCCATATATTTT
NA,TRBJ1-1,TRBV5-4,TRBD1,CASSLERGQGRSAFF,TGTGCCAGCAGCTTGGAGCGGGGACAGGGGAGGAGTGCTTTCTTT
many,TRBJ1-4,TRBV5-6,NA,CASSLPGNSEKLFF,TGTGCCAGCAGCTTGCCGGGGAATAGTGAAAAACTGTTTTTT
NA,TRBJ1-5,TRBV5-8,TRBD1,CASSFTGDSSNQPQHF,TGTGCCAGCAGCTTCACAGGGGACTCCAGCAATCAGCCCCAGCATTTT
NA,TRBJ1-1,TRBV7-9,NA,CASILLSPGKNTEAFF,TGTGCCAGCATCTTATTGTCCCCCGGGAAGAACACTGAAGCTTTCTTT
NA,TRBJ1-3,TRBV7-9,NA,CSSRQGSGNTIYF,TGTTCCAGCCGGCAGGGCTCTGGAAACACCATATATTTT
NA,TRBJ1-1,TRBV7-9,NA,CSSSLRMANTEAFF,TGTTCCAGCAGCTTACGTATGGCGAACACTGAAGCTTTCTTT
NA,TRBJ2-3,TRBV27,TRBD2,CASSLTSGEPDTQYF,TGTGCCAGCAGCCTGACTAGCGGGGAACCAGATACGCAGTATTTT
NA,TRBJ2-3,TRBV9,TRBD2,CASSVSGGATDTQYF,TGTGCCAGCAGCGTATCCGGGGGGGCAACAGATACGCAGTATTTT
NA,TRBJ2-1,TRBV4-1,TRBD1,CASSRSRQGNEQFF,TGCGCCAGCAGCCGATCACGACAGGGGAATGAGCAGTTCTTC
NA,TRBJ2-5,TRBV7-9,NA,CASGLEVLSLYQETQYF,TGTGCCAGCGGCTTGGAGGTCCTATCCCTGTACCAAGAGACCCAGTACTTC
few,TRBJ2-1,TRBV11-2,TRBD2,CASSFLAGGYANEQFF,TGTGCCAGCAGCTTCTTAGCGGGAGGATATGCCAATGAGCAGTTCTTC
NA,TRBJ2-5,TRBV5-4,NA,CASSSPGMQETQYF,TGTGCCAGCAGCTCCCCCGGGATGCAAGAGACCCAGTACTTC
NA,TRBJ1-2,TRBV27,TRBD1,CASSPGTGGVGYTF,TGTGCCAGCAGTCCCGGGACAGGGGGAGTCGGCTACACCTTC
few,TRBJ2-7,TRBV5-6,NA,CASSFTGSVGEQYF,TGTGCCAGCAGCTTTACAGGGTCGGTTGGCGAGCAGTACTTC
NA,TRBJ1-4,TRBV2,TRBD1,CASSEGYRGPDEKLFF,TGTGCCAGCAGTGAAGGGTACAGGGGGCCGGATGAAAAACTGTTTTTT
few,TRBJ1-3,TRBV29-1,TRBD1,CSVGGTVGNTIYF,TGCAGCGTTGGAGGGACAGTAGGAAACACCATATATTTT